This TCR beta chain derives from a study of early T cells in non-severe SARS-CoV-2 infection. Each cDNA molecule carried a unique molecular identifier. TCRdb independently ran MiXCR on the 5' RACE reads; one entry per CDR3 protein. The table records approximately 100,000 distinct CDR3 sequences, 9.5% to 12% of them present only once. This clonotype was recorded a few times. CDR3 length: 17 amino acids. The chain combines TRBV21-1 with TRBJ1-4. TRBV21-1 has pseudogene status. The sequenced sample consisted of whole blood. The receptor's source is an adult who was a healthcare worker with PCR-confirmed SARS-CoV-2 infection or an uninfected control (not recorded which). Here the CDR3 reads CASSKGRCAGRNEKLFF. The CDR3 coding sequence is TGTGCCAGCAGCAAAGGAAGGTGTGCAGGACGGAATGAAAAACTGTTTTTT.